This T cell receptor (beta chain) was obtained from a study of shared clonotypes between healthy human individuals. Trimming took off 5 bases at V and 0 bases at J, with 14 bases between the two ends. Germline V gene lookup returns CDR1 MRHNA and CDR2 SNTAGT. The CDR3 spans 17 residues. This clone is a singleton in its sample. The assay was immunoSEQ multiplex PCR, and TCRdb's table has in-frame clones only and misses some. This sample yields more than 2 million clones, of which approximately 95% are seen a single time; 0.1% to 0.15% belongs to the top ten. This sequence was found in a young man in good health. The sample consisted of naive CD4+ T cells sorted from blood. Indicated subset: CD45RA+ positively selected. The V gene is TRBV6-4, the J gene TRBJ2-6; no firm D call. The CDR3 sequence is CASSREFLGSGANVLTF. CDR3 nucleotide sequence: TGTGCCAGCAGTCGTGAGTTCCTTGGCTCTGGGGCCAACGTCCTGACTTTC.